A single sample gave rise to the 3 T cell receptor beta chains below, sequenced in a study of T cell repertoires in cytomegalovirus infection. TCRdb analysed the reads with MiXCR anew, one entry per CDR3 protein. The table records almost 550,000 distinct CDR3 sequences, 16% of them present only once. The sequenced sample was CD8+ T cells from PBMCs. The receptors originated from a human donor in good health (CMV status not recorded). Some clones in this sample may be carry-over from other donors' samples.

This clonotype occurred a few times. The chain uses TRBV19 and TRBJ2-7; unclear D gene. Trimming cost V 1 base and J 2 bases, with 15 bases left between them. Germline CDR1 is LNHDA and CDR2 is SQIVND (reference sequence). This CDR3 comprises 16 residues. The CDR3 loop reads CASSIGSYRATYEQYF. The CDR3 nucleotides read TGTGCCAGTAGTATAGGTAGCTACCGTGCAACCTACGAGCAGTACTTC.

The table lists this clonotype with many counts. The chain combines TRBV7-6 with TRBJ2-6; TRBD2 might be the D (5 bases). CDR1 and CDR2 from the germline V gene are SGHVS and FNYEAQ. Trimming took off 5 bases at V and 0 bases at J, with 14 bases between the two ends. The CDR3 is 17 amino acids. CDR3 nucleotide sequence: TGTGCCAGCAGCAAGTCAGACGGGGTCTCTGGGGCCAACGTCCTGACTTTC. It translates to CASSKSDGVSGANVLTF.

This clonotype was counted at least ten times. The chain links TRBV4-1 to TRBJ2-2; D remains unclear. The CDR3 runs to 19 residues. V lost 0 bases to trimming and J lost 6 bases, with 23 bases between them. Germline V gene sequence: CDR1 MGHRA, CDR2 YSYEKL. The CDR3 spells CASSQDVGVLIHLSGELFF. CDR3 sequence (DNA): TGCGCCAGCAGCCAAGATGTTGGCGTACTGATACACTTGTCCGGGGAGCTGTTTTTT.